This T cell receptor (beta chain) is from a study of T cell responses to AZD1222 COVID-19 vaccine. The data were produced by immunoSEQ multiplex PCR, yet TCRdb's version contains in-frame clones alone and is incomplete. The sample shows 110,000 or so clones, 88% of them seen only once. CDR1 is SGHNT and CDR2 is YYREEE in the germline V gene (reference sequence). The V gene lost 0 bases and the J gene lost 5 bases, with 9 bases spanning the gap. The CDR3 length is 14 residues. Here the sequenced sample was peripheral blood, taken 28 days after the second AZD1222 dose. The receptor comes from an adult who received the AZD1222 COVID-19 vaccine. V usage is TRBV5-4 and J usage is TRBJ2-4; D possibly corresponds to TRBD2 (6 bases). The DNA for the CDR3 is TGTGCCAGCAGCTTGGCCGGGAGAGAAAACATTCAGTACTTC. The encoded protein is CASSLAGRENIQYF.